What follows describes a single TCR beta chain. Its antigen is still unknown. The source of the sample is a study of CD8 T cells in Susac syndrome. CDR1 and CDR2 (germline): MGHRA, YSYEKL. The ends were cut back, 3 bases at V and 8 bases at J, with 11 bases in the middle. This CDR3 region has 13 residues. With random hexamers, reverse transcription was performed on roughly 0.5 to 1 ug of RNA. TCRdb redid the calling of the immunoSEQ multiplex PCR reads with MiXCR, one entry per CDR3 protein. Found here are tens of thousands of distinct CDR3 sequences, roughly 95% of them singletons; the top ten hold 0.4% to 0.55%. The study's findings and limits: Detection of Susac-specific public clones gave some 17 in total CD8+ repertoires and 5 or 6 in CD8+ TEMRA repertoires. The greatest CD8+ clonal expansion in Susac occurred in TEMRA cells and in active patients.

Sequenced input: CD8+ T cells from PBMCs. This sequence joins TRBV4-1 and TRBJ2-1; D tentatively fits TRBD1 or TRBD2 (5 bases each). The receptor was isolated from a human donor with Susac syndrome. CDR3 bases: TGCGCCAGCAGCCACCCCGTGGGGGATGAGCAGTTCTTC. Protein product: CASSHPVGDEQFF.